The 25 T cell receptor beta chains in this list originate from one sample, sequenced in a study of cytomegalovirus exposure and HLA in healthy donors. The repertoire was sequenced with immunoSEQ multiplex PCR; TCRdb's copy has only in-frame clones and lacks some. The sample records 110,000 or so clones, more than 70% being singletons. The sequenced sample consisted of PBMCs. The receptors were sampled from a man younger than 35 in good health and CMV-seronegative.

The chain combines TRBV7-2 with TRBJ2-7, with D possibly matching TRBD1 (6 bases). Germline values: CDR1 SGHTA, CDR2 FQGNSA. The CDR3 has 15 amino acids. Trimming stripped 3 bases from V and 3 bases from J, with 15 bases between. The CDR3 region is CASSLGHQILYEQYF. CDR3 DNA: TGTGCCAGCAGCTTGGGACACCAAATACTCTACGAGCAGTACTTC.

In this sample, this clone turned up once. The chain has TRBV5-1 and TRBJ2-3; 7 nucleotides line up with TRBD2. The germline V gene encodes CDR1 SGHRS and CDR2 YFSETQ. The V gene end was trimmed by 6 bases and the J gene end by 0 bases; junction bases not matched to a gene: 7. This CDR3 spans 15 amino acids. CDR3 protein: CASKRGIPSTDTQYF. DNA of the CDR3: TGCGCCAGCAAGCGGGGTATTCCTAGCACAGATACGCAGTATTTT.

J is TRBJ1-1 and V is TRBV7-8; D unresolved. In germline, CDR1 is SGHVS, CDR2 FQNEAQ. Trimming removed 1 base from V and 6 bases from J, with 6 bases in between. CDR3 length equals 12 residues. The CDR3 sequence: CASSLGRPEAFF. CDR3 DNA: TGTGCCAGCAGCTTAGGGAGGCCTGAAGCTTTCTTT.

J is TRBJ1-5 and V is TRBV5-6; no reliable D call. The germline gives CDR1 SGHDT, CDR2 YYEEEE. The CDR3 length is 15 residues. V dropped 4 bases and J dropped 4 bases, with 15 bases sitting between them. The CDR3 protein is CASSRSYSSNQPQHF. In nucleotides, the CDR3 is TGTGCCAGCAGCAGAAGCTACTCGTCTAATCAGCCCCAGCATTTT.

The chain uses TRBV19 and TRBJ2-2; possibly TRBD2 for D (6 bases). V gave up 10 bases and J gave up 3 bases, with 18 bases separating them. There are 15 residues in the CDR3. Germline CDR1 and CDR2: LNHDA and SQIVND (reference sequence). The CDR3 DNA follows: TGTGCCACAACCCGCGGGCGGGGAGACACCGGGGAGCTGTTTTTT. This gives the protein CATTRGRGDTGELFF. Drawing the rest from reference TRBV19 and TRBJ2-2, the complete variable domain is DGGITQSPKYLFRKEGQNVTLSCEQNLNHDAMYWYRQDPGQGLRLIYYSQIVNDFQKGDIAEGYSVSREKKESFPLTVTSAQKNPTAFYLCATTRGRGDTGELFFGEGSRLTVL.

The chain couples TRBV30 to TRBJ1-3; D ambiguous. V dropped 2 bases and J dropped 3 bases, with 14 bases sitting between them. Germline V CDR1 and CDR2: GTSNPN, SVGIG (reference sequence). The length of the CDR3 is 15 residues. The CDR3 spells CAWSTDIVRGNTIYF. In DNA form, the CDR3 reads TGTGCCTGGAGTACAGACATCGTCCGTGGAAACACCATATATTTT.

The V gene is TRBV10-3, the J gene TRBJ1-5; D possibly corresponds to TRBD1 (6 bases). In germline, CDR1 is ENHRY, CDR2 SYGVKD. The V and J ends lost 2 bases and 1 base respectively, with 9 bases between them. This CDR3 has 15 amino acids. The chain's CDR3 is CAISEAGVSNQPQHF. The DNA for the CDR3 is TGTGCCATCAGTGAGGCAGGGGTCAGCAATCAGCCCCAGCATTTT.

The chain recombines TRBV5-4 with TRBJ1-4; D not certain. There are 13 residues in the CDR3. Germline V gives CDR1 SGHNT, CDR2 YYREEE (reference sequence). The V end lost 0 bases, the J end lost 8 bases, and 8 bases lay between the germline ends. CDR3: CASSLGRREKLFF. CDR3 nucleotides: TGTGCCAGCAGCTTGGGGAGGAGGGAAAAACTGTTTTTT.

This clone showed up just once. The rearrangement links TRBV5-1 to TRBJ1-5, with no clear D. V was trimmed by 0 bases and J by 3 bases, leaving 10 bases between them. This CDR3 has 15 amino acids. CDR1 and CDR2 from the germline V gene are SGHRS and YFSETQ. The CDR3 DNA is TGCGCCAGCAGCTTGGGAGGTGGCATCAATCAGCCCCAGCATTTT. Amino acid sequence: CASSLGGGINQPQHF.

The chain is built from TRBV10-3 and TRBJ2-3, with 10 bases aligning to TRBD2. The CDR3 spans 16 residues. Germline CDR1 reads ENHRY; CDR2 reads SYGVKD. V gave up 6 bases and J gave up 6 bases; unmatched junction bases: 12. As DNA, the CDR3 is TGTGCCATCAGCACGCTAGCGGGAGCCCCTCGGGATACGCAGTATTTT. Translation: CAISTLAGAPRDTQYF.

The V call is TRBV15, the J call TRBJ2-1; 8 positions agree with TRBD1. Germline CDR1 LNHNV, CDR2 YYDKDF (reference sequence). The CDR3 loop spans 14 amino acids. J gave up 9 bases and V 5 bases, and 9 bases lay outside the gene matches. CDR3 protein: CATSFRQGKGEQFF. The DNA of the CDR3 is TGTGCCACCAGCTTTAGACAGGGGAAGGGTGAGCAGTTCTTC.

J is TRBJ2-5 and V is TRBV10-3; D is perhaps TRBD2 (6 bases). The CDR3 covers 14 residues. The ends were cut back, 3 bases at V and 5 bases at J, with 13 bases in the middle. Germline V gene data show CDR1 as ENHRY and CDR2 as SYGVKD. As DNA, the CDR3 is TGTGCCATCAGTGAAATGAGTCGGGGGGAGACCCAGTACTTC. It specifies CAISEMSRGETQYF.

This chain uses TRBV27 with TRBJ1-2; the match to TRBD1 covers 12 bases. CDR1 and CDR2 from the germline V gene are MNHEY and SMNVEV (reference sequence). The CDR3 length is 16 residues. J gave up 7 bases and V 6 bases, and 12 bases lay outside the gene matches. The CDR3 DNA sequence: TGTGCCAGCAGCCGCCGGGACAGGGGGCCGAACGCTGGCTACACCTTC. Translating gives CASSRRDRGPNAGYTF.

The CDR3 loop is CSVGSGRAYNTGELFF. The CDR3 region has the DNA TGCAGCGTTGGTAGCGGGAGGGCCTATAACACCGGGGAGCTGTTTTTT. This chain joins TRBV29-1 and TRBJ2-2; 11 bases map to TRBD2. Germline V gene data show CDR1 as SQVTM and CDR2 as ANQGSEA. V was clipped by 4 bases and J by 2 bases; unmatched bases: 6. This CDR3 is 16 amino acids long.

The V call is TRBV6-4, the J call TRBJ2-1; 14 positions match TRBD2. Germline V lookup: CDR1 MRHNA, CDR2 SNTAGT. The CDR3 is 16 amino acids. V shed 0 bases, J shed 6 bases, and the junction held 1 base outside the gene matches. CDR3 amino acids: CASSDSTSGGANEQFF. In nucleotides, the CDR3 is TGTGCCAGCAGTGACTCGACTAGCGGGGGGGCCAATGAGCAGTTCTTC.

The rearrangement links TRBV6-1 to TRBJ2-1, with TRBD2 identical over 12 bases. The CDR3 extends over 17 amino acids. V lost 1 base to trimming and J lost 9 bases; unmatched junction nucleotides: 10. Germline loops: CDR1 MNHNS, CDR2 SASEGT. The CDR3 reads CASSEGGPSGGGSEQFF. As DNA, the CDR3 is TGTGCCAGCAGTGAAGGTGGGCCTAGCGGGGGGGGGAGTGAGCAGTTCTTC.

This chain uses TRBV10-3 with TRBJ1-5; the match to TRBD1 covers 8 bases. From germline, CDR1 is ENHRY and CDR2 SYGVKD. Unmatched junction bases numbered 7, after V lost 8 bases and J lost 7 bases. CDR3 length: 13 amino acids. In DNA form, the CDR3 reads TGTGCCATCGGAAGACAGGGGCAGCAGCCCCAGCATTTT. It specifies CAIGRQGQQPQHF.

The CDR3 sequence: CAWIARKIMNTEAFF. In DNA form, the CDR3 reads TGTGCCTGGATAGCCAGAAAAATCATGAACACTGAAGCTTTCTTT. The chain joins TRBV30 to TRBJ1-1; D unresolved. CDR3 length equals 15 residues. Trimming took 4 bases from V and 0 from J, leaving 15 bases between them. The V gene's germline CDR1 is GTSNPN and CDR2 SVGIG (reference sequence).

The gene calls are TRBV5-4 and TRBJ2-2; D perhaps matches TRBD1 (5 bases). Trimming pared 5 bases from V and 0 bases from J, leaving 17 bases between. CDR1 and CDR2 from the germline V gene are SGHNT and YYREEE (reference sequence). CDR3 size: 17 residues. The CDR3: CASRPFIGETNTGELFF. The CDR3 DNA reads TGTGCCAGCAGACCCTTCATAGGGGAAACGAACACCGGGGAGCTGTTTTTT.

This clone was detected a few times. The chain couples TRBV7-8 to TRBJ2-7; tentatively, D is TRBD1 (5 bases). Germline-derived CDR1 and CDR2 are SGHVS and FQNEAQ. The CDR3 has 14 amino acids. Trimming took off 4 bases at V and 2 bases at J, with 12 bases between the two ends. Here the CDR3 DNA reads TGTGCCAGCAGCTCCCGTGACAGTACCTACGAGCAGTACTTC. This codes for CASSSRDSTYEQYF.

This sequence joins TRBV19 and TRBJ1-4; no firm D call. There are 14 residues in the CDR3. The ends were cut back, 3 bases at V and 7 bases at J, with 12 bases in the middle. Germline V lookup: CDR1 LNHDA, CDR2 SQIVND (reference sequence). The CDR3 DNA reads TGTGCCAGTAGTATCCGAGGGTTTGGTGAAAAACTGTTTTTT. The encoded protein is CASSIRGFGEKLFF.

V gene TRBV13 combines with J gene TRBJ2-5; 10 nucleotides match TRBD1. Germline lookup yields CDR1 PRHDT and CDR2 FYEKMQ (reference sequence). The V and J ends lost 5 bases and 6 bases, in that order; junction bases with no gene match: 9. The CDR3 length is 15 residues. CDR3 DNA: TGTGCCAGCAGCGAGGGACAGGGGACTTTAAAGACCCAGTACTTC. Translated, it gives CASSEGQGTLKTQYF.

The rearrangement links TRBV7-2 to TRBJ2-7; TRBD2 agrees at 10 bases. Germline CDR1 is SGHTA and CDR2 is FQGNSA. V lost 1 base, J lost 0 bases, and 12 bases stayed unmatched. The CDR3 covers 19 residues. CDR3 sequence: CASSLVSLAGTMSSYEQYF. The CDR3 DNA reads TGTGCCAGCAGCTTAGTTTCACTAGCGGGGACAATGAGCTCCTACGAGCAGTACTTC.

The rearrangement links TRBV5-1 to TRBJ1-6, with unresolved D. The V end was cut by 0 bases, the J end by 2 bases, with 6 bases between. Germline-derived CDR1 and CDR2 are SGHRS and YFSETQ. The CDR3 loop spans 15 amino acids. Written as DNA, the CDR3 is TGCGCCAGCAGCTTGGACCAGACCTATAATTCACCCCTCCACTTT. Translating gives CASSLDQTYNSPLHF.

CDR3 sequence (DNA): TGTGCCAGCACCGTAACTAGCGGGGGAAACCAAGAGACCCAGTACTTC. Translated: CASTVTSGGNQETQYF. The V gene is TRBV6-6, the J gene TRBJ2-5, with 11 bases matching TRBD2. J gave up 0 bases and V 7 bases, and 7 bases lay outside the gene matches. The CDR3 length is 16 residues. CDR1 is MNHNY and CDR2 is SVGAGI in the germline V gene (reference sequence).